A single sample gave rise to the 5 T cell receptor beta chains below, sequenced in a study of glioma-infiltrating T cells after dendritic cell vaccination. TCRdb keeps only in-frame clones here, not all; method: immunoSEQ multiplex PCR. The sample lists tens of thousands of clones; 85% were seen once. Regarding time point: after dendritic cell vaccination, including at tumor progression/relapse. Source: blood, taken after dendritic cell vaccination. The receptors were sampled from a human donor with glioblastoma.

The chain uses TRBV19 and TRBJ2-2; TRBD1 agrees at 7 bases. CDR1 is LNHDA and CDR2 is SQIVND in the germline V gene (reference sequence). The CDR3 runs 15 residues. V gave up 5 bases and J gave up 4 bases; unmatched junction bases: 7. CDR3 loop: CASSFDRAGTGELFF. The CDR3 region has the DNA TGTGCCAGTAGTTTTGACAGGGCCGGCACCGGGGAGCTGTTTTTT.

This chain connects TRBV6-5 to TRBJ2-7; maybe TRBD1 (5 bases). CDR3 length: 14 amino acids. Germline values: CDR1 MNHEY, CDR2 SVGAGI. Between the trimmed V and J ends, which lost 2 bases and 3 bases, there was a span of 11 bases. This CDR3 is CASSYGLGLYEQYF. For the CDR3, the DNA is TGTGCCAGCAGTTACGGGTTGGGGCTCTACGAGCAGTACTTC.

This clone was picked up a small number of times. The chain combines TRBV7-9 with TRBJ2-6; D not resolved. This CDR3 has 15 residues. Trimming pared 4 bases from V and 0 bases from J, leaving 7 bases between. In germline, CDR1 is SEHNR, CDR2 FQNEAQ (reference sequence). The CDR3 DNA reads as TGTGCCAGCAGCTCCCAGGTCTCTGGGGCCAACGTCCTGACTTTC. It encodes CASSSQVSGANVLTF.

The chain uses TRBV6-1 and TRBJ2-7; D remains ambiguous. The CDR3 runs 11 residues. CDR1 is MNHNS, CDR2 SASEGT, per germline. The V and J ends lost 6 bases and 1 base respectively, with 4 bases between them. CDR3 DNA sequence: TGTGCCAGCAGCTTTTCCTACGAGCAGTACTTC. Its protein is CASSFSYEQYF.

The chain carries TRBV5-6 and TRBJ2-5; 9 bases align to TRBD1. V shed 4 bases, J shed 5 bases, and the junction held 6 bases outside the gene matches. There are 14 residues in the CDR3. CDR1 is SGHDT and CDR2 is YYEEEE in the germline V gene. The CDR3 spells CASSKQGAGETQYF. The CDR3 DNA sequence: TGTGCCAGCAGCAAACAGGGGGCAGGGGAGACCCAGTACTTC.